Given below is one TCR beta chain in context. The antigen remains undetermined. One base away lies a much larger clone, so this may be a sequencing read error. This sample was included in a study of response to subunit inactivated influenza vaccine. The CDR3 is 16 residues long. Germline CDR1 and CDR2: MGHRA and YSYEKL. TCRdb itself ran the RT-PCR reads through MiXCR, one entry per CDR3 protein. The sample includes over 800,000 distinct CDR3 sequences, approximately 22% of them seen just once. Findings and caveats of the study: It was suggested by the authors that few new T cells are recruited by each seasonal influenza vaccination.

This receptor was identified in a man aged 50 to 59 who received an inactivated influenza vaccine. This rearrangement joins TRBV4-1 to TRBJ2-3; 9 bases map to TRBD2. This specimen was PBMCs from blood, taken roughly 5 days after vaccination. CDR3 in amino acids: CASIQVLAGSTDTQYF. The CDR3 DNA reads as TGCGCCAGCATCCAAGTTCTAGCGGGGAGCACAGATACGCAGTATTTT.